The clone carrying this T cell receptor beta chain was found once. This sample was included in a study of blood T cell repertoires in COVID-19. Study at large: T cells, B-cell-depleted T cells, or PBMCs supplied cDNA or gDNA.

CDR3 size: 15 residues. The V segment lost 3 bases and the J segment 7 bases; nucleotides outside the gene matches: 5. In germline, CDR1 is LGHNT, CDR2 FRNRAP. Original methodology: Estimates of nucleated cell counts were drawn from the amplification of reference gene primers. The protocol was immunoSEQ multiplex PCR, while the TCRdb copy is restricted to in-frame clones and leaves out a portion. V, J and clone size are taken as reported in that table, and D and trimming were inferred from the DNA itself. The data show around 310,000 clones, about 90% seen once. The V call is TRBV12-5, the J call TRBJ2-3, with 12 bases lining up with TRBD2. What was sequenced was peripheral blood. The source is a woman aged 40 to 50 with COVID-19, enrolled during active disease. The CDR3 coding sequence is TGTGCTAGTGGTTTCACTAGCGGGGGGTCGAATACGCAGTATTTT. It is translated as CASGFTSGGSNTQYF.